This entry lists 32 T cell receptor beta chains sequenced from one sample in a study of OX40 agonist ivuxolimab in advanced cancers. Here immunoSEQ multiplex PCR was the method, and the copy in TCRdb shows in-frame clones only, minus some. The data contain tens of thousands of clones, less than 85% of them singletons. Material: CD4+ or CD8+ T cells sorted from blood, obtained in a trial of the OX40 agonist ivuxolimab. Every receptor here comes from an adult with an advanced solid tumor such as melanoma, head and neck, liver or kidney cancer.

V is TRBV27 and J is TRBJ2-7; D gene uncertain. Germline CDR1 and CDR2: MNHEY and SMNVEV (reference sequence). This CDR3 comprises 14 residues. Trimming took off 2 bases at V and 3 bases at J, with 11 bases between the two ends. CDR3 in amino acids: CASSLVGPHYEQYF. The CDR3 nucleotides are TGTGCCAGCAGTTTAGTAGGGCCCCACTACGAGCAGTACTTC.

The chain has TRBV10-2 and TRBJ2-7; D gene ambiguous. Germline CDR1 and CDR2: WSHSY and SAAADI. The CDR3 covers 12 residues. Trimming pared 8 bases from V and 6 bases from J, leaving 14 bases between. CDR3 protein: CASLSPYGEQYF. Written as DNA, the CDR3 is TGCGCCAGCCTTTCCCCCTACGGCGAGCAGTACTTC.

The CDR3 nucleotides are TGTGCCAGCAGTGAACTGGCTCGGGATGAGCAGTTCTTC. This translates into CASSELARDEQFF. The V call is TRBV6-1, the J call TRBJ2-1; D not certain. Trimming took off 2 bases at V and 8 bases at J, with 10 bases between the two ends. This CDR3 has 13 amino acids. Germline V gene sequence: CDR1 MNHNS, CDR2 SASEGT.

The rearrangement links TRBV10-3 to TRBJ1-2, with D perhaps matching TRBD1 (6 bases). The V end lost 7 bases, the J end lost 2 bases, and 11 bases lay between the germline ends. The germline CDR1 and CDR2 sequences are ENHRY and SYGVKD. This CDR3 is built from 13 residues. The CDR3 here is CAITEGVNYGYTF. CDR3 DNA: TGTGCCATCACAGAGGGGGTAAACTATGGCTACACCTTC.

The chain has TRBV19 and TRBJ1-1, with TRBD1 as a possible D gene (5 bases). The germline V gene has CDR1 LNHDA and CDR2 SQIVND (reference sequence). V was cut by 5 bases and J by 6 bases, with 16 bases left in between. The CDR3 is 14 residues long. CDR3 bases: TGTGCCAGTAGTGGGGGGTCCCTGTTGGCTGAAGCTTTCTTT. Protein sequence: CASSGGSLLAEAFF.

The V and J genes are TRBV11-2 and TRBJ1-3, with D unclear. V lost 1 base and J 4 bases, leaving 20 bases between the germline ends. CDR3 length equals 18 residues. The germline CDR1 and CDR2 sequences are SGHAT and FQNNGV. CDR3 sequence (DNA): TGTGCCAGCAGCTTAGCATCCCGAACAGCCTGGATGGGAAACACCATATATTTT. This translates into CASSLASRTAWMGNTIYF.

The chain carries TRBV28 and TRBJ2-7, with 7 bases fitting TRBD1. The CDR3 is 12 residues long. The germline V gene has CDR1 MDHEN and CDR2 SYDVKM. V was clipped by 10 bases and J by 2 bases; unmatched bases: 5. The CDR3 protein is CATGTAPYEQYF. The CDR3 DNA sequence: TGTGCCACCGGGACAGCCCCCTACGAGCAGTACTTC.

The chain couples TRBV7-3 to TRBJ1-1; 8 bases fit TRBD1. The CDR3 totals 13 residues. The germline V gene encodes CDR1 SGHTA and CDR2 FQGTGA. V was clipped by 6 bases and J by 7 bases; unmatched bases: 7. The CDR3 protein is CASSSRGPDEAFF. CDR3 sequence (DNA): TGTGCCAGCAGTAGCAGGGGGCCGGATGAAGCTTTCTTT. The whole variable domain, filled in from reference TRBV7-3 and TRBJ1-1, reads GAGVSQTPSNKVTEKGKYVELRCDPISGHTALYWYRQSLGQGPEFLIYFQGTGAADDSGLPNDRFFAVRPEGSVSTLKIQRTERGDSAVYLCASSSRGPDEAFFGQGTRLTVV.

V usage is TRBV18 and J usage is TRBJ2-3, with D perhaps matching TRBD2 (7 bases). The CDR3 runs to 20 residues. The germline V gene encodes CDR1 KGHSH and CDR2 LQKENI. V lost 0 bases and J 5 bases, leaving 27 bases between the germline ends. CDR3 amino acids: CASSPPKGIWLGGRGDTQYF. CDR3 coding DNA: TGTGCCAGCTCACCACCGAAGGGGATCTGGTTGGGGGGGCGCGGAGATACGCAGTATTTT. Complete variable domain (other parts from reference TRBV18 and TRBJ2-3): NAGVMQNPRHLVRRRGQEARLRCSPMKGHSHVYWYRQLPEEGLKFMVYLQKENIIDESGMPKERFSAEFPKEGPSILRIQQVVRGDSAAYFCASSPPKGIWLGGRGDTQYFGPGTRLTVL.

This clone was observed once. This chain uses TRBV12-5 with TRBJ2-1, with a tentative D call TRBD2 (5 bases). V lost 1 base and J lost 6, with 13 bases in between. The CDR3 is 15 residues long. Per germline, CDR1 LGHNT and CDR2 FRNRAP. The CDR3 region is CASGLGGSGSNEQFF. The CDR3 nucleotides are TGTGCTAGTGGTTTGGGGGGTAGTGGGAGCAATGAGCAGTTCTTC.

This chain uses TRBV14 with TRBJ2-1; a possible D gene is TRBD1 (6 bases). Germline V gene lookup returns CDR1 SGHDN and CDR2 FVKESK. The CDR3 consists of 13 residues. Trimming removed 4 bases at V and 9 bases at J, with 13 bases between. DNA of the CDR3: TGTGCCAGCAGCCTACAGGGTTTAAGTGAGCAGTTCTTC. This translates into CASSLQGLSEQFF. The complete variable domain, with remaining parts taken from reference TRBV14 and TRBJ2-1, reads EAGVTQFPSHSVIEKGQTVTLRCDPISGHDNLYWYRRVMGKEIKFLLHFVKESKQDESGMPNNRFLAERTGGTYSTLKVQPAELEDSGVYFCASSLQGLSEQFFGPGTRLTVL.

The chain combines TRBV2 with TRBJ1-6, with TRBD1 identical over 10 bases. The J segment lost 10 bases and the V segment lost 6 bases, leaving 3 bases of the junction unmatched. CDR1 is SNHLY, CDR2 FYNNEI, per germline. The CDR3 totals 13 residues. CDR3 region: CASRGQGRSPLHF. In DNA form, the CDR3 reads TGTGCCAGCAGGGGACAGGGGAGGTCACCCCTCCACTTT.

This sequence joins TRBV6-6 and TRBJ1-2, with D maybe TRBD1 (5 bases). The CDR3 contains 14 residues. Germline CDR1 is MNHNY and CDR2 is SVGAGI (reference sequence). Trimming cost V 4 bases and J 4 bases, with 13 bases left between them. The DNA of the CDR3 is TGTGCCAGCAGTTCACGTGACAGACTCTATGGCTACACCTTC. This sequence encodes CASSSRDRLYGYTF.

This chain connects TRBV20-1 to TRBJ2-1; 8 nucleotides agree with TRBD1. The CDR3 has 11 amino acids. CDR1 DFQATT and CDR2 SNEGSKA come from the germline V gene (reference sequence). V shed 1 base, J shed 15 bases, and the junction held 5 bases outside the gene matches. In nucleotides, the CDR3 is TGCAGTGCTAGAGTCGGGACAGGACGGTTCTTC. It specifies CSARVGTGRFF.

This chain links TRBV6-5 with TRBJ2-2, with a possible D match to TRBD1 (5 bases). The V gene's germline CDR1 is MNHEY and CDR2 SVGAGI. The CDR3 is 13 residues long. V dropped 5 bases and J dropped 1 base, with 5 bases sitting between them. The CDR3 bases are TGTGCCAGCAGTAGGGGGAACACCGGGGAGCTGTTTTTT. It codes for CASSRGNTGELFF.

The chain recombines TRBV4-1 with TRBJ1-6; D is perhaps TRBD1 (5 bases). Germline-derived CDR1 and CDR2 are MGHRA and YSYEKL. This CDR3 is 16 amino acids long. The V and J ends lost 0 bases and 9 bases respectively, with 15 bases between them. The CDR3, as DNA: TGCGCCAGCAGCCAAGATCGAATAGGGACTAGTTCACCCCTCCACTTT. Translated: CASSQDRIGTSSPLHF.

This clone was seen once. The rearrangement joins TRBV11-2 to TRBJ1-2; D gene uncertain. The germline CDR1 and CDR2 sequences are SGHAT and FQNNGV. CDR3 length: 12 amino acids. V lost 5 bases and J 7 bases, leaving 11 bases between the germline ends. CDR3 bases: TGTGCCAGCAGCCCAACGAGTTTTGGCTACACCTTC. Translated: CASSPTSFGYTF. Drawing the rest from reference TRBV11-2 and TRBJ1-2, the complete variable domain is EAGVAQSPRYKIIEKRQSVAFWCNPISGHATLYWYQQILGQGPKLLIQFQNNGVVDDSQLPKDRFSAERLKGVDSTLKIQPAKLEDSAVYLCASSPTSFGYTFGSGTRLTVV.

The genes are TRBV6-5 and TRBJ2-2; 8 positions agree with TRBD2. J gave up 6 bases and V 2 bases, and 8 bases lay outside the gene matches. The CDR3 runs 16 residues. Germline values: CDR1 MNHEY, CDR2 SVGAGI. The CDR3 bases are TGTGCCAGCAGTTACACGACTAGCGTGCGGGCCGGGGAGCTGTTTTTT. Amino acids: CASSYTTSVRAGELFF.

CDR3 in amino acids: CASSSTQGGQFF. CDR3 nucleotides: TGTGCCAGCAGCTCAACTCAGGGAGGGCAGTTCTTC. The V gene is TRBV11-3, the J gene TRBJ2-1, with D perhaps matching TRBD2 (6 bases). The CDR3 has 12 amino acids. CDR1 and CDR2 (germline): SGHNT, YENEEA. V shed 4 bases and J shed 12 bases, with 13 bases lying between them. Variable domain in full (rest from reference TRBV11-3 and TRBJ2-1): EAGVVQSPRYKIIEKKQPVAFWCNPISGHNTLYWYLQNLGQGPELLIRYENEEAVDDSQLPKDRFSAERLKGVDSTLKIQPAELGDSAVYLCASSSTQGGQFFGPGTRLTVL.

The rearrangement links TRBV9 to TRBJ2-7; D perhaps matches TRBD1 (7 bases). CDR3 length: 16 amino acids. Trimming left V 5 bases short and J 2 bases short, with 20 bases between. Germline V lookup: CDR1 SGDLS, CDR2 YYNGEE. Here the CDR3 reads CASRWAQGGRTYEQYF. The CDR3 DNA reads as TGTGCCAGCAGGTGGGCTCAGGGGGGTCGGACCTACGAGCAGTACTTC.

The chain combines TRBV5-5 with TRBJ2-7, with 7 bases fitting TRBD2. Trimming at V came to 0 bases and at J to 2 bases, leaving 5 bases not matched to a gene. CDR1 and CDR2 (germline): SGHKS, YYEKEE (reference sequence). This CDR3 contains 15 residues. The CDR3 nucleotides read TGTGCCAGCAGCTTGGATCGGGGGGACCCCTACGAGCAGTACTTC. It codes for CASSLDRGDPYEQYF.

The chain recombines TRBV6-4 with TRBJ1-3; D not certain. The CDR3 contains 13 residues. Germline CDR1 is MRHNA and CDR2 is SNTAGT. V gave up 3 bases and J gave up 0 bases, with 3 bases separating them. The CDR3 nucleotides read TGTGCCAGCAGTGAGAGCTCTGGAAACACCATATATTTT. Amino acid sequence: CASSESSGNTIYF.

The chain has TRBV27 and TRBJ2-1; D remains unclear. The CDR3 length is 12 residues. Looked up from germline, CDR1 is MNHEY and CDR2 is SMNVEV (reference sequence). V gave up 10 bases and J gave up 5 bases, with 12 bases separating them. CDR3 in DNA: TGTGCCACCCAAGAAGCCCACAATGAGCAGTTCTTC. Its protein product is CATQEAHNEQFF.

V and J are TRBV5-4 and TRBJ2-7; D is unclear. The V gene lost 0 bases and the J gene lost 2 bases, with 12 bases spanning the gap. The CDR3 length is 15 residues. The germline V gene encodes CDR1 SGHNT and CDR2 YYREEE (reference sequence). CDR3 loop: CASSLASGVTYEQYF. The CDR3 DNA sequence: TGTGCCAGCAGCTTGGCCAGTGGGGTAACCTACGAGCAGTACTTC.

This chain joins TRBV27 and TRBJ1-3, with 9 bases lining up with TRBD1. The CDR3 totals 16 residues. J lost 4 bases, V lost 4 bases, and 8 bases had no gene match. Per germline, CDR1 MNHEY and CDR2 SMNVEV (reference sequence). The DNA of the CDR3 is TGTGCCAGCAGTTCAAAAGGGACAGGGACAGGAAACACCATATATTTT. It translates to CASSSKGTGTGNTIYF.

This clone appeared a few times. The chain links TRBV11-2 to TRBJ1-6; D call uncertain. There are 15 residues in the CDR3. Germline V gene data show CDR1 as SGHAT and CDR2 as FQNNGV. V was clipped by 5 bases and J by 6 bases, with 14 bases between them. The CDR3 DNA follows: TGTGCCAGCAGCCGCGACCCCAAGACTAATTCACCCCTCCACTTT. Residues: CASSRDPKTNSPLHF. Complete variable domain (other parts from reference TRBV11-2 and TRBJ1-6): EAGVAQSPRYKIIEKRQSVAFWCNPISGHATLYWYQQILGQGPKLLIQFQNNGVVDDSQLPKDRFSAERLKGVDSTLKIQPAKLEDSAVYLCASSRDPKTNSPLHFGNGTRLTVT.

V is TRBV6-5 and J is TRBJ2-1; 10 bases are shared with TRBD2. The CDR3 extends over 13 amino acids. J gave up 9 bases and V 2 bases, and 1 base lay outside the gene matches. The germline gives CDR1 MNHEY, CDR2 SVGAGI. CDR3 amino acids: CASSYLAGVEQFF. CDR3 DNA sequence: TGTGCCAGCAGTTACCTAGCGGGAGTTGAGCAGTTCTTC.

The chain combines TRBV4-2 with TRBJ2-3, with 12 bases fitting TRBD2. The CDR3 covers 16 residues. The ends lost 2 bases at V and 7 bases at J; junction bases unmatched: 7. The germline V gene encodes CDR1 LGHNA and CDR2 YNFKEQ. Here the CDR3 DNA reads TGTGCCAGCAGCCAAAGGGAACTAGCGGGGGGTAATACGCAGTATTTT. This sequence encodes CASSQRELAGGNTQYF.

CDR3 sequence (DNA): TGTGCCAGCAGTTTATTCCTCGGGGGACGCCATGGCTACACCTTC. This translates into CASSLFLGGRHGYTF. The rearrangement uses TRBV27 and TRBJ1-2; maybe TRBD1 (5 bases). V was trimmed by 1 base and J by 6 bases, leaving 15 bases between them. Germline loops: CDR1 MNHEY, CDR2 SMNVEV (reference sequence). The CDR3 is 15 residues long.

This rearrangement joins TRBV5-1 to TRBJ1-1; possibly TRBD1 for D (5 bases). This CDR3 has 14 amino acids. Germline V CDR1 and CDR2: SGHRS, YFSETQ. V was cut by 2 bases and J by 2 bases, with 10 bases left in between. The CDR3 region is CASSFTGDNTEAFF. In nucleotides, the CDR3 is TGCGCCAGCAGCTTCACAGGCGACAACACTGAAGCTTTCTTT.

The chain links TRBV7-3 to TRBJ2-2, with 8 bases lining up with TRBD2. CDR1 is SGHTA, CDR2 FQGTGA, per germline. The V segment lost 0 bases and the J segment 7 bases; nucleotides outside the gene matches: 7. This CDR3 is 16 amino acids long. CDR3 sequence: CASSLTAGGHGGELFF. CDR3 DNA sequence: TGTGCCAGCAGCTTAACGGCGGGAGGCCATGGCGGGGAGCTGTTTTTT.

This chain joins TRBV11-3 and TRBJ2-7, with no clear D. Germline V gene sequence: CDR1 SGHNT, CDR2 YENEEA. V lost 4 bases and J 5 bases, leaving 6 bases between the germline ends. CDR3 length: 11 residues. CDR3 nucleotides: TGTGCCAGCAGCTCACAGAACGAGCAGTACTTC. It encodes CASSSQNEQYF. Full variable domain (missing parts from reference TRBV11-3 and TRBJ2-7): EAGVVQSPRYKIIEKKQPVAFWCNPISGHNTLYWYLQNLGQGPELLIRYENEEAVDDSQLPKDRFSAERLKGVDSTLKIQPAELGDSAVYLCASSSQNEQYFGPGTRLTVT.